What follows are 4 T cell receptor beta chains derived from one specimen sequenced in a study of T cell clonotyping in hematopoietic cell transplantation. Sequencing was performed with immunoSEQ multiplex PCR; in TCRdb, only in-frame clones are kept and a portion is missing. The profile shows a few thousand clones, 90% to 95% of them singletons. Sequencing was performed on PBMCs, taken at the time of graft-versus-host disease after allogeneic stem cell transplant. Receptor source: a male patient aged 55 to 69 who had an allogeneic stem cell transplant from a related donor, so the T cells may come from the graft donor. Some clones in this sample may be carry-over from other donors' samples.

On this clone: One junction end disagrees with the germline gene, perhaps due to a read error. This CDR3 is also generated by other DNA sequences in the sample. V and J are TRBV14 and TRBJ2-7, with D unresolved. This CDR3 is 15 amino acids long. Germline V CDR1 and CDR2: SGHDN, FVKESK. CDR3 amino acids: CASSQDSVAYYEQYF. CDR3 coding DNA: TGTGCTAGCAGCCAAGATTCGGTCGCATACTACGAGCAGTACTTC.

This sequence joins TRBV9 and TRBJ2-3; D is ambiguous. CDR1 SGDLS and CDR2 YYNGEE come from the germline V gene. Trimming shortened V by 0 bases and J by 5 bases, and 7 bases separated the two germline ends. The CDR3 sequence is 13 residues long. This CDR3 is CASSVVPRDTQYF. CDR3 coding DNA: TGTGCCAGCAGCGTAGTCCCGCGAGATACGCAGTATTTT. The whole variable domain, filled in from reference TRBV9 and TRBJ2-3, reads DSGVTQTPKHLITATGQRVTLRCSPRSGDLSVYWYQQSLDQGLQFLIQYYNGEERAKGNILERFSAQQFPDLHSELNLSSLELGDSALYFCASSVVPRDTQYFGPGTRLTVL.

The J gene is TRBJ1-5, the V gene TRBV7-2; D remains ambiguous. Trimming shortened V by 1 base and J by 3 bases, and 10 bases separated the two germline ends. The CDR3 extends over 15 amino acids. Per the germline V gene, CDR1 is SGHTA and CDR2 is FQGNSA. CDR3 in amino acids: CASSLDYYTNQPQHF. For the CDR3, the DNA is TGTGCCAGCAGCTTAGACTACTACACCAATCAGCCCCAGCATTTT.

The chain is built from TRBV11-2 and TRBJ2-7; 7 nucleotides agree with TRBD1. Trimming at V came to 5 bases and at J to 0 bases, leaving 4 bases not matched to a gene. Germline lookup yields CDR1 SGHAT and CDR2 FQNNGV. CDR3 length equals 14 residues. The DNA for the CDR3 is TGTGCCAGCAGCCCATGGGACAGCTCCTACGAGCAGTACTTC. Protein sequence: CASSPWDSSYEQYF.